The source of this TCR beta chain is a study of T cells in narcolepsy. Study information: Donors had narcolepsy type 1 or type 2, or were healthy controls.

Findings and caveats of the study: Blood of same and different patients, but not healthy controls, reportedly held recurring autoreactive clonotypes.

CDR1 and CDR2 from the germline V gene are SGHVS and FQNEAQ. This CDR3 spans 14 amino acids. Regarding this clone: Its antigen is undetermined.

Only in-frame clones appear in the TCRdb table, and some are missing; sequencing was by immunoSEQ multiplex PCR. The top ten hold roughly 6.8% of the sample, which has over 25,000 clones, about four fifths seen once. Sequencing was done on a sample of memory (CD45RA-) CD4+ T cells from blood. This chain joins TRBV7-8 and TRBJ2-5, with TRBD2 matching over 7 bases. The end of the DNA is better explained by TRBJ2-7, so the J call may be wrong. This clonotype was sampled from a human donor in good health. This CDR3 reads CASSLQRDSHEQYF. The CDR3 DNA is TGTGCCAGCAGCCTCCAGCGGGATTCCCACGAGCAGTACTTC.